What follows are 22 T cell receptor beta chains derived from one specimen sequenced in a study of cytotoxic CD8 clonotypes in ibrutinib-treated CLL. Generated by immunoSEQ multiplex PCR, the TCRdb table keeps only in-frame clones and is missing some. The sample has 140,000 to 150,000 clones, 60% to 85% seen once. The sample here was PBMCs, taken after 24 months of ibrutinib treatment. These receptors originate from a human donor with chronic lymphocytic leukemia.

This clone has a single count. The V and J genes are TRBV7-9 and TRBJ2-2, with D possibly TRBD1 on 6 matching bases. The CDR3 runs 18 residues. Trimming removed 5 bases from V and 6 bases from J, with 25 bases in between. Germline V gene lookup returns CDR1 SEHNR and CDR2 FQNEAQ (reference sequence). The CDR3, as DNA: TGTGCCAGCAGCCGGCGGGCCACAGGGTTGGGTTCCCCCGGGGAGCTGTTTTTT. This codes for CASSRRATGLGSPGELFF.

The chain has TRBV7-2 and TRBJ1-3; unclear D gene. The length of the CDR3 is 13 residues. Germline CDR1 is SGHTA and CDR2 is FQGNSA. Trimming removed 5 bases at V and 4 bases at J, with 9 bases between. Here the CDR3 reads CASSPLVGNTIYF. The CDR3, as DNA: TGTGCCAGCAGCCCCTTGGTCGGAAACACCATATATTTT.

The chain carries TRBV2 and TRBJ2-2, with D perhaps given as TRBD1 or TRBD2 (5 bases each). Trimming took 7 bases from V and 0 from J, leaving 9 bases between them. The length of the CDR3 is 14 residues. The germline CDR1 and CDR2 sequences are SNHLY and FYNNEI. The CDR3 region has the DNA TGTGCCAGCAATTCGGGACCGAACACCGGGGAGCTGTTTTTT. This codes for CASNSGPNTGELFF.

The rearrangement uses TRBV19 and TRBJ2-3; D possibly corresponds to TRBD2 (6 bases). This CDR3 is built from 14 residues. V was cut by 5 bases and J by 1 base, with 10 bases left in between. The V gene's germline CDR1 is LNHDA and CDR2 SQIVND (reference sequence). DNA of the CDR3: TGTGCCAGTAGTGTCGGCGGGGGCACAGATACGCAGTATTTT. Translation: CASSVGGGTDTQYF.

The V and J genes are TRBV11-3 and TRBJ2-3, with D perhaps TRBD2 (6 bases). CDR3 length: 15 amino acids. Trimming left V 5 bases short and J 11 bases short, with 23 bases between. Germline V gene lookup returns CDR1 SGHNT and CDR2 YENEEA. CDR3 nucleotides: TGTGCCAGCAGCCCGGGGACGGGGGTTCTGGCGGTGCAGTATTTT. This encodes CASSPGTGVLAVQYF.

The CDR3 coding sequence is TGTGCCAGCAGTGGGGAAGCGGGAGGAATCAATGAGCAGTTCTTC. It encodes CASSGEAGGINEQFF. The rearrangement links TRBV6-4 to TRBJ2-1; 9 nucleotides agree with TRBD2. J was trimmed by 6 bases and V by 4 bases; bases with no gene match: 7. The germline V gene encodes CDR1 MRHNA and CDR2 SNTAGT. The CDR3 covers 15 residues.

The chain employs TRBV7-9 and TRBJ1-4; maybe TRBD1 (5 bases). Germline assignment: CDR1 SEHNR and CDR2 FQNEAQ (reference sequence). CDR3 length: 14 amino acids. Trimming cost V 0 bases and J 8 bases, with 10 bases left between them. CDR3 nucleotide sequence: TGTGCCAGCAGCTTAGCAGGGGCGAGCGAAAAACTGTTTTTT. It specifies CASSLAGASEKLFF. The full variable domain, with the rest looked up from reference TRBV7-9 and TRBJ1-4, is DTGVSQNPRHKITKRGQNVTFRCDPISEHNRLYWYRQTLGQGPEFLTYFQNEAQLEKSRLLSDRFSAERPKGSFSTLEIQRTEQGDSAMYLCASSLAGASEKLFFGSGTQLSVL.

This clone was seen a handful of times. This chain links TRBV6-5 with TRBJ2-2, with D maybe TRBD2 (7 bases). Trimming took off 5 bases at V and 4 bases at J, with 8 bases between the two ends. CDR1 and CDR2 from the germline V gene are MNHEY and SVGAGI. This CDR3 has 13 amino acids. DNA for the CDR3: TGTGCCAGCAGTAGGGGGGGCACCGGGGAGCTGTTTTTT. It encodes CASSRGGTGELFF.

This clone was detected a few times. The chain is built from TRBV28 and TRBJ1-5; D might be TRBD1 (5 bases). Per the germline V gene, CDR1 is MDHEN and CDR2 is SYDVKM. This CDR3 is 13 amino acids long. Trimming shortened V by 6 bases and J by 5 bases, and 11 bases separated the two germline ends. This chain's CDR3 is CASRRGGDQPQHF. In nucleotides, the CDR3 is TGTGCCAGCAGGAGGGGAGGGGATCAGCCCCAGCATTTT.

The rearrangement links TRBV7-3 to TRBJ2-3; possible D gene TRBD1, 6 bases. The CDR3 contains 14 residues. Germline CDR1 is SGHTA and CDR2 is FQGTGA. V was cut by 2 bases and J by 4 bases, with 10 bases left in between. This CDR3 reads CASSLGGASDTQYF. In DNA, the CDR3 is TGTGCCAGCAGCTTAGGGGGCGCCTCAGATACGCAGTATTTT.

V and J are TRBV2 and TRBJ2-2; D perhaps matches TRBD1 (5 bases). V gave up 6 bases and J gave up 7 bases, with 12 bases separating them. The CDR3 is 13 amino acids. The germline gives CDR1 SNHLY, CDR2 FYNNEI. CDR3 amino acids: CASSATRDGELFF. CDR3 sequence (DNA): TGTGCCAGCAGCGCAACCAGGGACGGGGAGCTGTTTTTT.

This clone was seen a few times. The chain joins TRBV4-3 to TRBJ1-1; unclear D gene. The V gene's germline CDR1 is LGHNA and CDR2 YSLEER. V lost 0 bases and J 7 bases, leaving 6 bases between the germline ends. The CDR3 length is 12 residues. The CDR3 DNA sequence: TGCGCCAGCAGCCAAGATTGGGGTGAAGCTTTCTTT. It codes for CASSQDWGEAFF.

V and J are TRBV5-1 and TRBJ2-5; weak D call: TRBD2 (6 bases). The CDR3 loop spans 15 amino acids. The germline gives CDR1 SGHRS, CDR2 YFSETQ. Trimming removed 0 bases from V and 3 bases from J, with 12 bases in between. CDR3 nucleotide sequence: TGCGCCAGCAGCTTGGGCCAGTGGGAGGAAGAGACCCAGTACTTC. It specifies CASSLGQWEEETQYF.

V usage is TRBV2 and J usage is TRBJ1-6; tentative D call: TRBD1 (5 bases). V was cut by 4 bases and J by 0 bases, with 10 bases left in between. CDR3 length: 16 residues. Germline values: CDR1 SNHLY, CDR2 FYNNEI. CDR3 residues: CASSGGGSSYNSPLHF. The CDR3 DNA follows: TGTGCCAGCAGTGGGGGGGGGAGCTCCTATAATTCACCCCTCCACTTT.

CDR3: CATSGGPLYGAQYF. CDR3 nucleotides: TGTGCCACCAGCGGCGGCCCACTTTACGGGGCCCAGTACTTC. The gene calls are TRBV15 and TRBJ2-5; possibly TRBD2 for D (5 bases). The V gene's germline CDR1 is LNHNV and CDR2 YYDKDF (reference sequence). The CDR3 sequence is 14 residues long. Trimming took off 5 bases at V and 9 bases at J, with 19 bases between the two ends.

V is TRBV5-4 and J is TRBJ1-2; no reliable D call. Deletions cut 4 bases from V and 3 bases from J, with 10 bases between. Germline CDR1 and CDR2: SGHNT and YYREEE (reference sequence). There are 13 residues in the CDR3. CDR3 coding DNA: TGTGCCAGCAGCCCCGACAACCACTATGGCTACACCTTC. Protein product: CASSPDNHYGYTF. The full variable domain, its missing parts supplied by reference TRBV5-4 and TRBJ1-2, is ETGVTQSPTHLIKTRGQQVTLRCSSQSGHNTVSWYQQALGQGPQFIFQYYREEENGRGNFPPRFSGLQFPNYSSELNVNALELDDSALYLCASSPDNHYGYTFGSGTRLTVV.

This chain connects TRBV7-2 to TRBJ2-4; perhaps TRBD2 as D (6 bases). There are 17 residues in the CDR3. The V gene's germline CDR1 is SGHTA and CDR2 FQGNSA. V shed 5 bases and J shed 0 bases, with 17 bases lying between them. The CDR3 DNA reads TGTGCCAGCAGCCCCGGGTTTGGGGGGTCAGCCAAAAACATTCAGTACTTC. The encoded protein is CASSPGFGGSAKNIQYF.

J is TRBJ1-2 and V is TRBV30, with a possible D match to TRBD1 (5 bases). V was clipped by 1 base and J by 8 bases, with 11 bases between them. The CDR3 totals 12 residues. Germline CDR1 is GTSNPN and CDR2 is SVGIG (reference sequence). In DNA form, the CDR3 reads TGTGCCTGGAGTGGGGGCGCGAGGGGCTACACCTTC. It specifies CAWSGGARGYTF.

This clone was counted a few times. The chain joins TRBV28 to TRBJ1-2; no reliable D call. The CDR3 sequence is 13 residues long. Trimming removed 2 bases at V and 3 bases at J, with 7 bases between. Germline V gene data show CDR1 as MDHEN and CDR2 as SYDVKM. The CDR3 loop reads CASSLGNYYGYTF. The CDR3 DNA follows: TGTGCCAGCAGTTTAGGGAACTACTATGGCTACACCTTC.

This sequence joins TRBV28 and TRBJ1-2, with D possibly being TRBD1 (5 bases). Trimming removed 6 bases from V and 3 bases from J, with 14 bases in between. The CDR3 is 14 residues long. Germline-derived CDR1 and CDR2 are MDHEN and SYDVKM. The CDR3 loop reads CASSPDRLHYGYTF. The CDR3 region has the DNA TGTGCCAGCAGCCCCGACAGACTACACTATGGCTACACCTTC.

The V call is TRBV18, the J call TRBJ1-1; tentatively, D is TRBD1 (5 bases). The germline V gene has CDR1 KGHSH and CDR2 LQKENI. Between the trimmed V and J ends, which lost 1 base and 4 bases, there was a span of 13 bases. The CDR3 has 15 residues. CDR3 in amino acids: CASSPQGLRVTEAFF. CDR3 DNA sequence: TGTGCCAGCTCACCACAGGGGTTGAGGGTCACTGAAGCTTTCTTT.

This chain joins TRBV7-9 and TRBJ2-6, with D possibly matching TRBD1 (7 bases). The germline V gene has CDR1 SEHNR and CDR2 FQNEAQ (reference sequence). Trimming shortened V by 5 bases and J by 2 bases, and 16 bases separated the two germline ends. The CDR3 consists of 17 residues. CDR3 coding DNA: TGTGCCAGCAGCCCAGGGGGGTATTGGCCTGGGGCCAACGTCCTGACTTTC. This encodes CASSPGGYWPGANVLTF.